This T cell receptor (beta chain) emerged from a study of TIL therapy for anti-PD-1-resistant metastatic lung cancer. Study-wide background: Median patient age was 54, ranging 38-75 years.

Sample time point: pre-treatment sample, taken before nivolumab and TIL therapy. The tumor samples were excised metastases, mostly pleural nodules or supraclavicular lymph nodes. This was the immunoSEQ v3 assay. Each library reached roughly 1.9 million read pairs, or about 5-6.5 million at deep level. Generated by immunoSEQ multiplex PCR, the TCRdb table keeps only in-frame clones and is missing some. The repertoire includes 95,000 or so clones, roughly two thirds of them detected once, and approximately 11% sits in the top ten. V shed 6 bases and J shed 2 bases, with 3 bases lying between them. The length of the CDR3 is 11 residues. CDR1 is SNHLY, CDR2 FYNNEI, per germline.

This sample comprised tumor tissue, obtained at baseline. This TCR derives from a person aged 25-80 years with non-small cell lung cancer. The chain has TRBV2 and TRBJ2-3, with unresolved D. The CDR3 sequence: CASRTTDTQYF. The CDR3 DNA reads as TGTGCCAGCAGAACCACAGATACGCAGTATTTT.